This T cell receptor (beta chain) was captured in a study of blood T cell repertoires in COVID-19. Germline V gives CDR1 MGHDK, CDR2 SYGVNS. Deletions cut 5 bases from V and 6 bases from J, with 14 bases between. This CDR3 comprises 14 residues. Method: immunoSEQ multiplex PCR; TCRdb's copy keeps in-frame clones and lacks some. The sample yields around 200,000 clones, about 86% seen once. This chain links TRBV25-1 with TRBJ2-1; a weak D match, TRBD2 (5 bases). Sequenced input: peripheral blood. This sequence originates from a man between 60 and 75 years old who had recovered from COVID-19. CDR3 protein: CASSQRGQLNEQFF. The CDR3 DNA reads TGTGCCAGCAGTCAACGAGGGCAGCTCAATGAGCAGTTCTTC.